Listed here are 14 T cell receptor beta chains from one sample, sequenced in a study of shared clonotypes between healthy human individuals. Sequencing was performed with immunoSEQ multiplex PCR; in TCRdb, only in-frame clones are kept and a portion is missing. The sample carries hundreds of thousands of clones, about three quarters recorded once. Sequenced: memory CD4+ T cells sorted from blood. Subset of the sample: CD45RA-negative fraction. The source of these receptors is a woman aged 30 to 39 in good health.

The table lists this clone with a few counts. V and J are TRBV21-1 and TRBJ2-7; the D segment call TRBD1 is taken from the table without a DNA check. TRBV21-1 is a pseudogene locus. The CDR3 sequence is 18 residues long. In DNA, the CDR3 is TGTGCCAGCAGCAAATTGAGATATCCCGGGACAGGGGGGTACGAGCAGTACTTC. This codes for CASSKLRYPGTGGYEQYF.

J is TRBJ2-1 and V is TRBV7-8; no definite D call. This CDR3 spans 15 amino acids. Trimming removed 4 bases from V and 5 bases from J, with 15 bases in between. In germline, CDR1 is SGHVS, CDR2 FQNEAQ. CDR3 coding DNA: TGTGCCAGCAGCTCCCAGACTGGCGGCCACAATGAGCAGTTCTTC. It specifies CASSSQTGGHNEQFF.

This clone was recorded a few times. Other nucleotide sequences from this sample produce the same CDR3. The chain employs TRBV28 and TRBJ1-2; D call uncertain. Germline V lookup: CDR1 MDHEN, CDR2 SYDVKM. V lost 5 bases and J lost 4, with 8 bases in between. The CDR3 has 12 amino acids. The CDR3: CASSPSPYGYTF. The CDR3 DNA is TGTGCCAGCAGTCCCTCTCCCTATGGCTACACCTTC.

Note on this clone: The likely explanation is a read error, given a far larger clone one base away. Other DNA variants within this sample encode the same CDR3. The rearrangement links TRBV5-1 to TRBJ2-1, with 10 positions matching TRBD2. CDR1 and CDR2 from the germline V gene are SGHRS and YFSETQ. Unmatched junction bases numbered 5, after V lost 4 bases and J lost 4 bases. CDR3 length equals 15 residues. The CDR3 region has the DNA TGCGCCAGCAGCATGGCTAGCGGGAGTTACAATGAGCAGTTCTTC. Its protein product is CASSMASGSYNEQFF.

The genes are TRBV18 and TRBJ1-2, with a weak D call TRBD1 (5 bases). This CDR3 comprises 14 residues. CDR1 is KGHSH, CDR2 LQKENI, per germline. V lost 2 bases and J lost 4, with 11 bases in between. DNA for the CDR3: TGTGCCAGCTCACCATCCCAGGGAGGCTATGGCTACACCTTC. Translation: CASSPSQGGYGYTF.

The chain recombines TRBV19 with TRBJ1-5; 9 nucleotides line up with TRBD1. With V trimmed by 8 bases and J by 7 bases, 9 bases remained unmatched. Germline V lookup: CDR1 LNHDA, CDR2 SQIVND (reference sequence). This CDR3 is 14 amino acids long. This chain's CDR3 is CASGGTGGRQPQHF. CDR3 nucleotide sequence: TGTGCCAGTGGGGGAACAGGGGGCCGGCAGCCCCAGCATTTT.

This chain connects TRBV28 to TRBJ2-7; maybe TRBD1 (6 bases). The V and J ends lost 2 bases and 6 bases respectively, with 14 bases between them. Germline CDR1 and CDR2: MDHEN and SYDVKM. The CDR3 loop spans 14 amino acids. CDR3 nucleotide sequence: TGTGCCAGCAGTTTAACAGCGGTAGGGGGCGAGCAGTACTTC. It codes for CASSLTAVGGEQYF.

The J gene is TRBJ2-5, the V gene TRBV5-1, with 9 positions matching TRBD1. CDR3 length: 15 residues. The J segment lost 5 bases and the V segment lost 0 bases, leaving 5 bases of the junction unmatched. Germline CDR1 is SGHRS and CDR2 is YFSETQ. CDR3 bases: TGCGCCAGCAGCTTGGCGGACAGGGGTGGGGAGACCCAGTACTTC. Encoded protein: CASSLADRGGETQYF.

The chain is built from TRBV4-2 and TRBJ2-7; the D gene is possibly TRBD2 (6 bases). Germline loops: CDR1 LGHNA, CDR2 YNFKEQ. CDR3 length: 15 amino acids. Trimming took off 4 bases at V and 4 bases at J, with 17 bases between the two ends. CDR3 in amino acids: CASSRRTGEGYEQYF. The CDR3 DNA reads as TGTGCCAGCAGCCGCCGGACGGGAGAAGGGTACGAGCAGTACTTC.

DNA for the CDR3: TGTGCCAGCAGTTTAGCTGGGACAGGAGTCGAGCAGTACTTC. Its translation is CASSLAGTGVEQYF. The genes are TRBV27 and TRBJ2-7, with 8 positions matching TRBD1. This CDR3 region has 14 residues. Germline CDR1 MNHEY, CDR2 SMNVEV (reference sequence). The trim removed 2 bases at V and 6 bases at J, leaving 6 bases unmatched.

The V call is TRBV4-1, the J call TRBJ1-5, with D possibly matching TRBD1 (5 bases). The germline V gene has CDR1 MGHRA and CDR2 YSYEKL. V was trimmed by 4 bases and J by 0 bases, leaving 16 bases between them. The CDR3 is 17 amino acids. CDR3 loop: CASSPLGQGGSNQPQHF. The CDR3 DNA reads as TGCGCCAGCAGCCCTCTGGGGCAGGGAGGTAGCAATCAGCCCCAGCATTTT.

The V call is TRBV4-1, the J call TRBJ2-2; the match to TRBD2 covers 11 bases. The CDR3 sequence is 18 residues long. The V and J ends lost 2 bases and 5 bases, in that order; junction bases with no gene match: 10. CDR1 MGHRA and CDR2 YSYEKL come from the germline V gene. The CDR3 spells CASSQPLAGGPRTGELFF. The CDR3 nucleotides read TGCGCCAGCAGCCAACCTCTAGCGGGAGGACCCAGGACCGGGGAGCTGTTTTTT.

This clone was recorded only once. The chain couples TRBV27 to TRBJ2-3; D ambiguous. The V gene's germline CDR1 is MNHEY and CDR2 SMNVEV (reference sequence). The V end was cut by 6 bases, the J end by 2 bases, with 6 bases between. The CDR3 sequence is 12 residues long. The CDR3 coding sequence is TGTGCCAGCAGACCGACCACAGATACGCAGTATTTT. Protein: CASRPTTDTQYF.

In the case of this clone: The same CDR3 arises from other DNA sequences in this sample as well. The chain combines TRBV18 with TRBJ2-3, with 8 bases matching TRBD2. There are 14 residues in the CDR3. The germline CDR1 and CDR2 sequences are KGHSH and LQKENI. Germline trimming cut 6 bases from V and 2 bases from J; bases unmatched to any gene: 4. The CDR3 protein is CASSQTSATDTQYF. DNA of the CDR3: TGTGCCAGCTCGCAGACTAGCGCCACAGATACGCAGTATTTT.